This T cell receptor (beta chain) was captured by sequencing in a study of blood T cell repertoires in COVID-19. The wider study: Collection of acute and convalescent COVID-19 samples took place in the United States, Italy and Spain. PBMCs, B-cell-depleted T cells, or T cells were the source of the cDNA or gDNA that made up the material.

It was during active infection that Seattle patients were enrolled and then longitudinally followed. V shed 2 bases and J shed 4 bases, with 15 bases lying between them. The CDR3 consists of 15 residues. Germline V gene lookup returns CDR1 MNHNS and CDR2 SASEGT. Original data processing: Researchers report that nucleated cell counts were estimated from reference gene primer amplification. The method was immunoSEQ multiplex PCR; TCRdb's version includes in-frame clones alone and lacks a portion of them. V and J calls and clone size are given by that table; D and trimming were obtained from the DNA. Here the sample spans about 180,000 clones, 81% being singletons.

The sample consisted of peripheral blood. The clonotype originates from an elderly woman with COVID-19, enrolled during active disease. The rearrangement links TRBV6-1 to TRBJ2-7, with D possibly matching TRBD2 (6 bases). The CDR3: CASSETGLAAYEQYF. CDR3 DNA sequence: TGTGCCAGCAGTGAAACGGGACTTGCGGCTTACGAGCAGTACTTC.